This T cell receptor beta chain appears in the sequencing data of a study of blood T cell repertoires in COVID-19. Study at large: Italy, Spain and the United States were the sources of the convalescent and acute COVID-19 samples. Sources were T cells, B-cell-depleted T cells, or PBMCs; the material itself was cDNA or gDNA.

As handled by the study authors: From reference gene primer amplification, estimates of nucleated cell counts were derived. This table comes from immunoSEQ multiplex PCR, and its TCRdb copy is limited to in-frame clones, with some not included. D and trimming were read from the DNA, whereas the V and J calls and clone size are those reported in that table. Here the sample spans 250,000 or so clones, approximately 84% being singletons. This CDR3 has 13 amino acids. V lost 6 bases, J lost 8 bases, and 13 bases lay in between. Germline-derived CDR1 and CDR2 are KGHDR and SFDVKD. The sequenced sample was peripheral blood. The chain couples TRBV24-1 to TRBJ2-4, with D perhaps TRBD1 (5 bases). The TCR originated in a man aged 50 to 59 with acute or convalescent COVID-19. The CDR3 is CATSSATEDIQYF. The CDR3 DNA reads TGTGCCACCAGTTCAGCGACAGAGGACATTCAGTACTTC.